This TCR beta chain was recovered during a study of blood T cell repertoires in COVID-19. Study-wide context: The study drew acute and convalescent COVID-19 samples from the United States, Italy and Spain. Sample material is recorded as cDNA or gDNA derived from T cells, B-cell-depleted T cells, or PBMCs.

Original methodology: Reference gene primer amplification yielded estimated nucleated cell counts. Libraries were prepared by immunoSEQ multiplex PCR; TCRdb keeps only in-frame clonotypes and omits some of them. D and trimming were read from the DNA, whereas the V and J calls and clone size are those reported in that table. The sample records roughly 190,000 clones, 87% being singletons. The germline V and J ends were trimmed by 2 bases and 2 bases, with 22 bases remaining between them. CDR3 length equals 18 residues. Germline V gene sequence: CDR1 SGHRS, CDR2 YFSETQ. The sequenced sample was peripheral blood. This TCR came from a man in his fifties or sixties with active or convalescent COVID-19. The V call is TRBV5-1, the J call TRBJ2-5; a possible D gene is TRBD2 (7 bases). In DNA, the CDR3 is TGCGCCAGCAGCTTCGGGGGGCAGAGGCGTTGGTTACAAGAGACCCAGTACTTC. As protein: CASSFGGQRRWLQETQYF.